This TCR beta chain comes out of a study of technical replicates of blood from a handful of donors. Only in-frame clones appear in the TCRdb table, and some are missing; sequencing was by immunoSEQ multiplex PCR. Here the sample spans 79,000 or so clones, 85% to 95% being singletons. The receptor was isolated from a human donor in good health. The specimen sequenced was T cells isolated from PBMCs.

The CDR3 bases are TGCAGCGTCGCACCGGGACAGGGGGTTAACTATGGCTACACCTTC. It codes for CSVAPGQGVNYGYTF. The gene calls are TRBV29-1 and TRBJ1-2, with TRBD1 matching 11 bases. V shed 6 bases, J shed 1 base, and the junction held 7 bases outside the gene matches. In germline, CDR1 is SQVTM, CDR2 ANQGSEA. This CDR3 comprises 15 residues.